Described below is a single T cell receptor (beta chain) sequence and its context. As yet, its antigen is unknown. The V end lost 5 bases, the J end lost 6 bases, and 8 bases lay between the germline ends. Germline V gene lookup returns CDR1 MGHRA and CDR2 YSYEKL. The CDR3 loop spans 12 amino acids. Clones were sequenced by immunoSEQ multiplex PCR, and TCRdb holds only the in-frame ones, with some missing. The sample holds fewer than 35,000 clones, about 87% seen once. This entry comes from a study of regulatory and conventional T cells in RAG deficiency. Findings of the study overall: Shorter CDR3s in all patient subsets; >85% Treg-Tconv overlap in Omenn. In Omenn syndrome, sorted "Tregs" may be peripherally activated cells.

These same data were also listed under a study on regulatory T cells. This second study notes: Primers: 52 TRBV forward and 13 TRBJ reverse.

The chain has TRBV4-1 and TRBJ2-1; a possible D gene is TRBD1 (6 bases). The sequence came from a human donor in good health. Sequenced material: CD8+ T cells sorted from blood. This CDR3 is CASSGDINEQFF. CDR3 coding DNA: TGCGCCAGCAGCGGGGACATCAATGAGCAGTTCTTC.